This note documents a single T cell receptor (beta chain) sequence. Antigen unknown. Assay used: immunoSEQ multiplex PCR; TCRdb lists only in-frame clones, some missing. Among approximately 64,000 clones listed, 88% were seen once. These data come from a study of OX40 agonist ivuxolimab in advanced cancers. This CDR3 contains 17 residues. J was trimmed by 5 bases and V by 1 base; bases with no gene match: 6. In germline, CDR1 is LNHNV, CDR2 YYDKDF (reference sequence). The study, taken as a whole, reports: Antigen targets of the expanded peripheral T cells went undetermined. Clonal expansion in partial responders at 0.1-3.0 mg/kg ranked among the lowest.

The sample was CD4+ or CD8+ T cells sorted from blood, taken in a trial of the OX40 agonist ivuxolimab. The chain links TRBV15 to TRBJ2-5, with TRBD2 matching 14 bases. The sequence came from an adult with an advanced solid tumor such as melanoma, head and neck, liver or kidney cancer. CDR3 in DNA: TGTGCCACCAGCAGAGGCGGGACTAGCGGGAGTTATGAGACCCAGTACTTC. Amino acid sequence: CATSRGGTSGSYETQYF.